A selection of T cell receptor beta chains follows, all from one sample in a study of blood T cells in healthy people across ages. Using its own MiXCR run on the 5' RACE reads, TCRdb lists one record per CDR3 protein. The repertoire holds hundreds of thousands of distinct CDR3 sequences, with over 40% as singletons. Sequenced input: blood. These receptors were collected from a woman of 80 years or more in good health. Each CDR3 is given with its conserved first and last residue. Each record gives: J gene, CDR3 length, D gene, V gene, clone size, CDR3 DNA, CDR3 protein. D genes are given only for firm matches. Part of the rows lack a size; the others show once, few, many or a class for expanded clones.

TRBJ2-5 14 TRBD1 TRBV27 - TGTGCCAGCAGTCCGACGGGACAGGTCTCGGGGCAGTACTTC CASSPTGQVSGQYF
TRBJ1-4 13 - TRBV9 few TGTGCCAGCAGCCCCCGTGCCTCTGAAAAACTGTTTTTT CASSPRASEKLFF
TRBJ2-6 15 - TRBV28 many TGTGCCAGCCTGGCCGGATTCTCTGGGGCCAACGTCCTGACTTTC CASLAGFSGANVLTF
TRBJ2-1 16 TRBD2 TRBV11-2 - TGTGCCAGCAGCTTCCATCTAGCGGGAGGTTACAATGAGCAGTTCTTC CASSFHLAGGYNEQFF
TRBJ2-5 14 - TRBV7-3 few TGTGCCAGCAGCTCACGGGGGGCCAAAGAGACCCAGTACTTC CASSSRGAKETQYF
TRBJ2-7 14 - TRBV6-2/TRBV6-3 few TGTGCCAGCAGTTACCGAGACGGCTCCTACGAGCAGTACTTC CASSYRDGSYEQYF
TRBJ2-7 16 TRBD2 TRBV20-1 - TGCAGTGCGCCCGGTTGGTCAGCGGGGCTTGTAAACGAGCAGTACTTC CSAPGWSAGLVNEQYF
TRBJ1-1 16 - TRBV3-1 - TGTGCCAGCAGCCAGGCCCCGGGACACCTGAACACTGAAGCTTTCTTT CASSQAPGHLNTEAFF
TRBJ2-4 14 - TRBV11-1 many TGTGCCAGCAGCCCCCGGGTAGCCAAAAACATTCAGTACTTC CASSPRVAKNIQYF
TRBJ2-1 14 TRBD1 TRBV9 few TGTGCCAGCAGCAACCGGGACAGGGGGCAAGAGCAGTTCTTC CASSNRDRGQEQFF
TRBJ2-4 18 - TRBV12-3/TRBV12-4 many TGTGCCAGCAGCGCCATTAGATGGGGGCGATTAGCCAAAAACATTCAGTACTTC CASSAIRWGRLAKNIQYF
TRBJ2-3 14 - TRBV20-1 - TGCAGTGCTGCATCGACTAGAATGAGGCGAACGCAGTATTTT CSAASTRMRRTQYF
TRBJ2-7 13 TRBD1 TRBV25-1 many TGTGCCAGCAGATACAGGGGCATATACGAGCAGTACTTC CASRYRGIYEQYF
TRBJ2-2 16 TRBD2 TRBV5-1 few TGCGCCAGCAGGAGTAGGGGACTAGCGAACACCGGGGAGCTGTTTTTT CASRSRGLANTGELFF
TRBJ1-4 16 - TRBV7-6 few TGTGCCAGCAGCTTCGAAGCAGGGGTTATCGGTGAAAAACTGTTTTTT CASSFEAGVIGEKLFF
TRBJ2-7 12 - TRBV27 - TGTGCCGAGGCAGGCTCTTCGGGAGAGCAGTACTTC CAEAGSSGEQYF
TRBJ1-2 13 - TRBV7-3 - TGTGCCAGCAGCTTAATGGGGTTAGGGGGCTACACCTTC CASSLMGLGGYTF
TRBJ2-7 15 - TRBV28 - TGTGCCAGCAGCATAACCAGGACAGCAACCTACGAGCAGTACTTC CASSITRTATYEQYF
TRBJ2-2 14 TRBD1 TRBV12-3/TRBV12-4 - TGTGCCAGCAGCCCGAACAGGGGGATCGAGGAGCTGTTTTTT CASSPNRGIEELFF
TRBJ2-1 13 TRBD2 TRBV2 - TGTGCCAGCAGTAGCGGGGGGGCCGATGAGCAGTTCTTC CASSSGGADEQFF
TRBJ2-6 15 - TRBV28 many TGTGCCAGCAGATCTACGGGTACTGGGGCCAACGTCCTGACTTTC CASRSTGTGANVLTF
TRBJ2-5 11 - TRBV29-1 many TGCAGCGGAGGGCCCAAAGAGACCCAGTACTTC CSGGPKETQYF
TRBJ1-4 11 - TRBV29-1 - TGCAGTTCAGGGGAAGGTGAAAAACTGTTTTTT CSSGEGEKLFF
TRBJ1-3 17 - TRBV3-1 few TGTGCCAGCAGCCAAGGGAGGGGGGGCTCGGTTGGAAACACCATATATTTT CASSQGRGGSVGNTIYF
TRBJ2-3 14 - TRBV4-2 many TGTGCCAGCAGCCAAGAGTGGGGTACAGATACGCAGTATTTT CASSQEWGTDTQYF
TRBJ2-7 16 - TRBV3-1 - TGTGCCAGCAGCCAAGAAGGGGGACAAACGTCCTACGAGCAGTACTTC CASSQEGGQTSYEQYF
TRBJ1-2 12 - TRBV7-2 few TGTGCCAGCAGCCATGGCCGATTTGGCTACACCTTC CASSHGRFGYTF
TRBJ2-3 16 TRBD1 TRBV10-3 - TGTGCCATCAGCCCTCCCGGGACAGGGCCCCCAGATACGCAGTATTTT CAISPPGTGPPDTQYF
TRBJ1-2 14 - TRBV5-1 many TGCGCCAGCAGCTTGGGACAGGAAACTTATGGCTACACCTTC CASSLGQETYGYTF
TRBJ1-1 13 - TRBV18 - TGTGCCAGCTCACCAGGTCAGGATACTGAAGCTTTCTTT CASSPGQDTEAFF
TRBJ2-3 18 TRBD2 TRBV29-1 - TGCAGCGTTGAAGATCGGGAACCCGTAGCGGGACCCACAGATACGCAGTATTTT CSVEDREPVAGPTDTQYF
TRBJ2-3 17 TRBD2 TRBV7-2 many TGTGCCAGCAGCTTAATAGGGCGGGGGGGCGTCACAGATACGCAGTATTTT CASSLIGRGGVTDTQYF
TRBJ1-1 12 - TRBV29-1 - TGCAGCGTTGTACAGGGTGGGGGTGAAGCTTTCTTT CSVVQGGGEAFF
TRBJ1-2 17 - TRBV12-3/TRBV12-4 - TGTGCCAGCAGTTTATACGGGGTTCGGACCTTTAACTATGGCTACACCTTC CASSLYGVRTFNYGYTF
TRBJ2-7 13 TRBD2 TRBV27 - TGTGCCAGCAATAAGTGGGGGGGCTACGAGCAGTACTTC CASNKWGGYEQYF
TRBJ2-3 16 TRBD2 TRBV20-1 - TGCAGTGCTAGGAATTTGCGGGGGTACCCCATCGATACGCAGTATTTT CSARNLRGYPIDTQYF
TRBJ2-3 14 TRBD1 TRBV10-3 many TGTGCCATCAGGGAGGGACAGGTAGCGGATACGCAGTATTTT CAIREGQVADTQYF
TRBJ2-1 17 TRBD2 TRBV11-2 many TGTGCCAGCAGCCGGGGGCGGGGGGGCATGACCTACAATGAGCAGTTCTTC CASSRGRGGMTYNEQFF
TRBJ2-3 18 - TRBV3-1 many TGTGCCAGCAGCCAAGGAGGCGCTGGGCGATATGTGGCAGATACGCAGTATTTT CASSQGGAGRYVADTQYF
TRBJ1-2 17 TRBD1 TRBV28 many TGTGCCAGCAGTTTATTTTCGTGGGGACAGGCTACATATGGCTACACCTTC CASSLFSWGQATYGYTF
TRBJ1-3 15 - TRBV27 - TGTGCCAGCAAGCGGTCTTCTGGCTCTGGAAACACCATATATTTT CASKRSSGSGNTIYF
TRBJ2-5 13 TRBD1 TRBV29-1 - TGCAGCGTTGGACAGGGGGGAACAGAGACCCAGTACTTC CSVGQGGTETQYF
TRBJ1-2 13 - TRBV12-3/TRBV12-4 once TGTGCCAGCACCACGGACGGAGCCTATGGCTACACCTTC CASTTDGAYGYTF
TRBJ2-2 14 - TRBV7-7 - TGTGCTAGCAGCGTCGTAGGCTTGACCGGGGAGCTGTTTTTT CASSVVGLTGELFF
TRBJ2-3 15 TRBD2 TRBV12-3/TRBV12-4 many TGTGCCAGCAGGACGGGACTAGCAAACTTAGATACGCAGTATTTT CASRTGLANLDTQYF
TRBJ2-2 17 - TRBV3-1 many TGTGCCAGCAGCCAAGGGGACGCCAAGGGTGAGACCGGGGAGCTGTTTTTT CASSQGDAKGETGELFF
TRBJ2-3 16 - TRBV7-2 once TGTGCCGGCAGCTTAAGGGCTAGCCCTGGTAGAGGCACGCAGTATTTT CAGSLRASPGRGTQYF
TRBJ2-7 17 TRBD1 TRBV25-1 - TGTGCCAGCAGTGGAGATGACAGGGTCCCGAGCTCCTACGAGCAGTACTTC CASSGDDRVPSSYEQYF
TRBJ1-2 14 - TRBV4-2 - TGTGCCAGCAGCCGGGCCGGGACACAAGATGGCTACACCTTC CASSRAGTQDGYTF
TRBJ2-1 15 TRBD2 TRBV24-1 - TGTGCCACAGGTAGGACTAGCGGCTCCTACAATGAGCAGTTCTTC CATGRTSGSYNEQFF
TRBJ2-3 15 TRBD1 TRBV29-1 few TGCAGCGCCCTGCAGGGGGAGAAGTTTGTGGATACGCAGTATTTT CSALQGEKFVDTQYF
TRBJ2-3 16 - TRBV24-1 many TGTGCCACCAGTGGGGGCCAAAGGGGGTTCACAGATACGCAGTATTTT CATSGGQRGFTDTQYF
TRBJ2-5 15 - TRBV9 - TGTGCCAGCAGCGCACTACAGGGAATCGGGGAGACCCAGTACTTC CASSALQGIGETQYF
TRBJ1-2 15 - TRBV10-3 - TGTGCCATCAGTGAGTCGGGGCAGCGATACTATGGCTACACCTTC CAISESGQRYYGYTF
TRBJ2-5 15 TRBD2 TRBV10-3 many TGTGCCATCAGGGGCCGGACTAGCGGGAGAGAGACCCAGTACTTC CAIRGRTSGRETQYF